One and the same sample provided the 2 T cell receptor beta chains below, sequenced in a study of Ad26.COV2.S vaccination and SARS-CoV-2 variants. Treatment reported: 19 received Ad26.COV2.S at low or high dose, single or two shots; roughly five received placebo; per-sample allocation not given. Repertoires come from day 63 after the first vaccine or placebo injection. TCRdb's table, derived via immunoSEQ multiplex PCR, lists solely in-frame clones and lacks some. This sample yields roughly 400,000 clones, of which roughly 90% are seen a single time; about 2% belongs to the top ten. Sequenced here: peripheral blood, sampled in a trial of Ad26.COV2.S vaccine versus placebo. These receptors were obtained from a person aged 18-65 years who received the Ad26.COV2.S COVID-19 vaccine or a placebo.

This clone was counted only a few times. This rearrangement joins TRBV2 to TRBJ1-6; no clear D gene. CDR3 length: 13 amino acids. Germline CDR1 and CDR2: SNHLY and FYNNEI. The ends were cut back, 3 bases at V and 1 base at J, with 1 base in the middle. The CDR3 loop reads CASSDSYNSPLHF. CDR3 DNA: TGTGCCAGCAGTGATTCCTATAATTCACCCCTCCACTTT.

This rearrangement joins TRBV7-8 to TRBJ2-3; TRBD2 matches 12 bases. The CDR3 has 19 residues. V gave up 4 bases and J gave up 8 bases; unmatched junction bases: 19. In germline, CDR1 is SGHVS, CDR2 FQNEAQ. Here the CDR3 DNA reads TGTGCCAGCAGCTACTTAGTCCGTAGACTAGCGGGAGAATGGGGTACGCAGTATTTT. This encodes CASSYLVRRLAGEWGTQYF.